Below are 21 T cell receptor beta chains sequenced from a single sample in a study of cytotoxic CD8 clonotypes in ibrutinib-treated CLL. The repertoire was sequenced with immunoSEQ multiplex PCR; TCRdb's copy has only in-frame clones and lacks some. The sample has about 270,000 clones, approximately 79% seen once. Sequenced material: PBMCs, taken at disease progression, from a patient treated with ibrutinib. The origin of the receptors is a human donor with chronic lymphocytic leukemia.

This clone was detected a few times. This chain links TRBV2 with TRBJ1-6; D perhaps matches TRBD1 (6 bases). Trimming pared 8 bases from V and 14 bases from J, leaving 22 bases between. The CDR3 length is 14 residues. Germline loops: CDR1 SNHLY, CDR2 FYNNEI. For the CDR3, the DNA is TGTGCCAGCCTAGAGACCCGGACAGATTCGTCCCTCCACTTT. Protein sequence: CASLETRTDSSLHF.

The chain carries TRBV7-2 and TRBJ1-2, with D possibly matching TRBD1 (6 bases). Germline loops: CDR1 SGHTA, CDR2 FQGNSA. Trimming stripped 5 bases from V and 6 bases from J, with 10 bases between. The CDR3 length is 12 residues. The DNA of the CDR3 is TGTGCCAGCAGCCATAGGGGGAATGGCTACACCTTC. Protein: CASSHRGNGYTF.

This clone showed up just a few times. The chain uses TRBV9 and TRBJ2-7, with TRBD2 matching over 7 bases. The ends lost 1 base at V and 1 base at J; junction bases unmatched: 8. Germline assignment: CDR1 SGDLS and CDR2 YYNGEE. The CDR3 totals 16 residues. The CDR3, as DNA: TGTGCCAGCAGCGTATGGGGAGGGGCAGAGTCCTACGAGCAGTACTTC. It translates to CASSVWGGAESYEQYF.

V and J are TRBV9 and TRBJ2-7, with D tentatively TRBD2 (6 bases). V dropped 0 bases and J dropped 3 bases, with 16 bases sitting between them. CDR3 length equals 16 residues. Germline CDR1 is SGDLS and CDR2 is YYNGEE. DNA of the CDR3: TGTGCCAGCAGCGTAGACGGGAGCTTGACGTACTACGAGCAGTACTTC. Protein product: CASSVDGSLTYYEQYF.

There are a few counts of this clone. The chain is built from TRBV4-1 and TRBJ2-2; 10 bases map to TRBD1. The V gene end was trimmed by 3 bases and the J gene end by 4 bases; junction bases not matched to a gene: 5. CDR1 and CDR2 from the germline V gene are MGHRA and YSYEKL. The CDR3 runs to 16 residues. CDR3 bases: TGCGCCAGCAGCCACGACAGGGGGCTGGTCACCGGGGAGCTGTTTTTT. It translates to CASSHDRGLVTGELFF.

The chain joins TRBV19 to TRBJ2-3, with a tentative D call TRBD1 (6 bases). V was pared by 5 bases and J by 0 bases, with 12 bases between. This CDR3 has 15 residues. The germline V gene has CDR1 LNHDA and CDR2 SQIVND (reference sequence). The CDR3, as DNA: TGTGCCAGTAGTCCCCAGGGGCCTAGCACAGATACGCAGTATTTT. It yields the protein CASSPQGPSTDTQYF.

This clone has a handful of counts. The gene calls are TRBV28 and TRBJ2-1, with D perhaps TRBD1 (5 bases). V was trimmed by 4 bases and J by 10 bases, leaving 14 bases between them. CDR1 is MDHEN and CDR2 is SYDVKM in the germline V gene. This CDR3 spans 13 amino acids. In DNA, the CDR3 is TGTGCCAGCAGTTCCACAGGATTGAGGGAGCAGTTCTTC. This translates into CASSSTGLREQFF.

The chain employs TRBV5-6 and TRBJ1-2; 10 nucleotides align to TRBD1. Germline values: CDR1 SGHDT, CDR2 YYEEEE. J gave up 7 bases and V 3 bases, and 6 bases lay outside the gene matches. The length of the CDR3 is 14 residues. CDR3 nucleotide sequence: TGTGCCAGCAGCTCGACAGGGGGCGCAGGTGGCTACACCTTC. Protein: CASSSTGGAGGYTF.

The chain joins TRBV5-6 to TRBJ2-6, with D perhaps TRBD1 or TRBD2 (5 bases each). Trimming cost V 0 bases and J 4 bases, with 14 bases left between them. In germline, CDR1 is SGHDT, CDR2 YYEEEE. The CDR3 covers 17 residues. CDR3 coding DNA: TGTGCCAGCAGCTTGGCGGGGCCTTGGGCGGGGGCCAACGTCCTGACTTTC. It is translated as CASSLAGPWAGANVLTF. Together with reference TRBV5-6 and TRBJ2-6, the CDR3 gives the full variable domain: DAGVTQSPTHLIKTRGQQVTLRCSPKSGHDTVSWYQQALGQGPQFIFQYYEEEERQRGNFPDRFSGHQFPNYSSELNVNALLLGDSALYLCASSLAGPWAGANVLTFGAGSRLTVL.

The chain employs TRBV11-3 and TRBJ2-7, with a weak D call TRBD1 (5 bases). In germline, CDR1 is SGHNT, CDR2 YENEEA. CDR3 length: 13 amino acids. Deletions cut 3 bases from V and 7 bases from J, with 13 bases between. This CDR3 is CASSLAGLREQYF. For the CDR3, the DNA is TGTGCCAGCAGCTTGGCAGGGTTAAGGGAGCAGTACTTC.

This rearrangement joins TRBV9 to TRBJ2-7; D is perhaps TRBD1 (6 bases). This CDR3 region has 15 residues. V lost 0 bases, J lost 2 bases, and 12 bases lay in between. Germline CDR1 and CDR2: SGDLS and YYNGEE. CDR3 in amino acids: CASSVDPQGTYEQYF. DNA of the CDR3: TGTGCCAGCAGCGTAGACCCACAGGGAACCTACGAGCAGTACTTC.

Here the CDR3 reads CASSRQGVADTQYF. The CDR3 DNA reads as TGTGCCAGCTCACGCCAGGGGGTCGCAGATACGCAGTATTTT. This rearrangement joins TRBV18 to TRBJ2-3; TRBD1 matches 7 bases. The CDR3 totals 14 residues. Unmatched junction bases numbered 5, after V lost 4 bases and J lost 4 bases. The V gene's germline CDR1 is KGHSH and CDR2 LQKENI.

About this clone itself: The sample carries other DNA sequences with the same CDR3. This chain links TRBV4-1 with TRBJ2-2; 11 bases align to TRBD2. Germline V lookup: CDR1 MGHRA, CDR2 YSYEKL. V was pared by 0 bases and J by 0 bases, with 6 bases of the junction left unmatched. CDR3 size: 19 residues. The CDR3 loop is CASSQERLAGGANTGELFF. In nucleotides, the CDR3 is TGCGCCAGCAGCCAAGAGCGTCTAGCGGGGGGTGCGAACACCGGGGAGCTGTTTTTT.

The CDR3 DNA follows: TGTGCCAGCAAACCGGGACAGGGCTTCGGGGCCCAGTACTTC. It specifies CASKPGQGFGAQYF. The rearrangement links TRBV9 to TRBJ2-5; TRBD1 matches 9 bases. V lost 6 bases to trimming and J lost 9 bases; unmatched junction nucleotides: 12. This CDR3 has 14 residues. CDR1 is SGDLS and CDR2 is YYNGEE in the germline V gene. Together with reference TRBV9 and TRBJ2-5, the CDR3 gives the full variable domain: DSGVTQTPKHLITATGQRVTLRCSPRSGDLSVYWYQQSLDQGLQFLIQYYNGEERAKGNILERFSAQQFPDLHSELNLSSLELGDSALYFCASKPGQGFGAQYFGPGTRLLVL.

The genes are TRBV9 and TRBJ2-2; 8 nucleotides agree with TRBD2. This CDR3 is 15 amino acids long. Germline V lookup: CDR1 SGDLS, CDR2 YYNGEE. V shed 4 bases and J 6 bases; nucleotides not matched to a gene: 8. CDR3 residues: CASSPTAGVAGELFF. The CDR3 nucleotides read TGTGCCAGCAGCCCAACAGCGGGGGTCGCCGGGGAGCTGTTTTTT.

Details on this clone: Other DNA variants within this sample encode the same CDR3. The chain uses TRBV5-1 and TRBJ2-7; tentatively, D is TRBD2 (7 bases). The V end lost 0 bases, the J end lost 5 bases, and 9 bases lay between the germline ends. The CDR3 consists of 13 residues. The germline V gene has CDR1 SGHRS and CDR2 YFSETQ. The CDR3 nucleotides read TGCGCCAGCAGCTTGGCGGGGGGCCACGAGCAGTACTTC. Translating gives CASSLAGGHEQYF.

The J gene is TRBJ2-1, the V gene TRBV5-1, with a weak D call TRBD1 (5 bases). V was pared by 3 bases and J by 0 bases, with 7 bases between. Germline V gene sequence: CDR1 SGHRS, CDR2 YFSETQ. The CDR3 consists of 14 residues. CDR3 in amino acids: CASSYDSSYNEQFF. The CDR3 DNA reads TGCGCCAGCAGCTACGACAGCTCCTACAATGAGCAGTTCTTC. Filled out from reference TRBV5-1 and TRBJ2-1, the complete variable domain reads KAGVTQTPRYLIKTRGQQVTLSCSPISGHRSVSWYQQTPGQGLQFLFEYFSETQRNKGNFPGRFSGRQFSNSRSEMNVSTLELGDSALYLCASSYDSSYNEQFFGPGTRLTVL.

The chain employs TRBV14 and TRBJ2-1, with 13 bases fitting TRBD2. The CDR3 totals 13 residues. Germline loops: CDR1 SGHDN, CDR2 FVKESK. Unmatched junction bases numbered 3, after V lost 6 bases and J lost 10 bases. CDR3 sequence (DNA): TGTGCCAGCAGAACTAGCGGGAGGGAGGAGCAGTTCTTC. Translation: CASRTSGREEQFF.

V usage is TRBV28 and J usage is TRBJ2-7, with 13 positions matching TRBD2. The CDR3 is 17 amino acids. After removal of 6 bases from V and 7 bases from J, the junction contained 15 bases not matched to a gene. Germline V gene data show CDR1 as MDHEN and CDR2 as SYDVKM. The CDR3: CASSLWRLAGGPGEQYF. DNA for the CDR3: TGTGCCAGCAGCCTCTGGCGACTAGCGGGAGGCCCGGGGGAGCAGTACTTC.

The chain carries TRBV9 and TRBJ2-1; D gene unclear. The CDR3 length is 15 residues. V was trimmed by 3 bases and J by 5 bases, leaving 15 bases between them. Germline V gives CDR1 SGDLS, CDR2 YYNGEE. CDR3 sequence: CASSGYPGSDNEQFF. CDR3 in DNA: TGTGCCAGCAGCGGCTACCCGGGTTCTGACAATGAGCAGTTCTTC.

In DNA form, the CDR3 reads TGTGCCAGCAGCCCGGACCTAGGGAACTACGAGCAGTACTTC. Amino acids: CASSPDLGNYEQYF. The rearrangement links TRBV5-4 to TRBJ2-7; no definite D call. The CDR3 runs to 14 residues. The ends were cut back, 4 bases at V and 3 bases at J, with 14 bases in the middle. Per germline, CDR1 SGHNT and CDR2 YYREEE (reference sequence).